Below, one T cell receptor beta chain is given with its context. The assay was immunoSEQ multiplex PCR, and TCRdb's table has in-frame clones only and misses some. The sample comprises hundreds of thousands of clones, around 95% of which are singletons, and approximately 0.11% rests with the top ten. The data stem from a study of shared clonotypes between healthy human individuals. The CDR3 is made up of 12 amino acids. Germline V lookup: CDR1 LNHDA, CDR2 SQIVND (reference sequence). V dropped 10 bases and J dropped 5; count of bases not matched to a gene: 8. In the naive CD8 group, cells lacked CD45RO and were positively selected for CCR7, so terminally differentiated effector memory CD45RA+ cells were left out.

This receptor was identified in a woman under 40 in good health. The specimen sequenced was naive CD8+ T cells sorted from blood. This rearrangement joins TRBV19 to TRBJ2-7; 7 positions agree with TRBD1. The CDR3: CATTGSAHEQYF. The DNA for the CDR3 is TGTGCCACGACAGGGTCGGCTCACGAGCAGTACTTC.